This T cell receptor (beta chain) comes out of a study of blood T cell repertoires in COVID-19. For the study at large: PBMCs, B-cell-depleted T cells, or T cells provided the cDNA or gDNA that made up the material.

Profiled with immunoSEQ multiplex PCR; TCRdb holds only in-frame clones, not every one. This table holds roughly 200,000 clones, over 70% found once. Trimming took 6 bases from V and 7 from J; bases not matched to a gene: 9. This CDR3 comprises 15 residues. Germline V lookup: CDR1 LNHDA, CDR2 SQIVND (reference sequence). The sequence came from an older woman with acute or convalescent COVID-19. Material: peripheral blood. The chain is built from TRBV19 and TRBJ1-5; TRBD1 aligns across 10 bases. CDR3 DNA sequence: TGTGCCAGTAGCCCCGACAGGGGGCTCGGGCAGCCCCAGCATTTT. This encodes CASSPDRGLGQPQHF.